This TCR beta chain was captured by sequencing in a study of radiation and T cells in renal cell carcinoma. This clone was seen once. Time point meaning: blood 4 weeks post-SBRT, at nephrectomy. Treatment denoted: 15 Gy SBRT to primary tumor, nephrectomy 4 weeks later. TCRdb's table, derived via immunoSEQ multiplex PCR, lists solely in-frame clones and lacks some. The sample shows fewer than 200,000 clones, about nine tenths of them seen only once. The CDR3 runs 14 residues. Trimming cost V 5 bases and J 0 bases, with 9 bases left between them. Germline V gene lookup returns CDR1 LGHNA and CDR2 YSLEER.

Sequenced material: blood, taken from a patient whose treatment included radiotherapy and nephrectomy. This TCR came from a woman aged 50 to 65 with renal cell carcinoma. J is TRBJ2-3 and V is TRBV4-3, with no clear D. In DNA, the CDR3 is TGCGCCAGCAGCTTTAGTGCTAGCACAGATACGCAGTATTTT. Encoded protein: CASSFSASTDTQYF.